The clone carrying this T cell receptor beta chain has only a few counts. TCRdb reanalysed the 5' RACE reads using MiXCR and keeps one entry per CDR3 protein. The sample contains 550,000 to 700,000 distinct CDR3 sequences, just under 10% of which appear only once. There are 17 residues in the CDR3. The V gene end was trimmed by 2 bases and the J gene end by 5 bases; junction bases not matched to a gene: 12. The germline gives CDR1 SGHTA, CDR2 FQGNSA. This entry belongs to a study of identical twins. Another study also made use of these data, one on yellow fever vaccine responses in identical twins.

The sequence was collected from a young woman in good health. The sequenced material came from PBMCs. The rearrangement uses TRBV7-2 and TRBJ2-3; TRBD1 aligns across 8 bases. The CDR3 DNA sequence: TGTGCCAGCAGCTTAAGGGCCAGGGGGCAAATGGTAGATACGCAGTATTTT. Amino acid sequence: CASSLRARGQMVDTQYF.